This TCR beta chain was identified during a study of identical twins. This CDR3 region has 16 residues. TCRdb re-analysed the 5' RACE reads in MiXCR, keeping a single row per CDR3 protein. The sample yields 1,800,000 or so distinct CDR3 sequences, 25% to 35% seen once. Note on this clonotype: An end of the junction differs from the germline gene, which may be a read error.

Input material: cord blood. The sequence derives from a newborn girl in good health. The chain links TRBV12-3 or TRBV12-4 to TRBJ2-5; 9 bases map to TRBD2. CDR3 residues: CASSSSGGIIWETRYF. The DNA of the CDR3 is TGTGCCAGCAGTTCAAGCGGGGGGATTATTTGGGAGACCCGGTACTTC.